This passage covers 11 T cell receptor beta chains from one sample sequenced in a study of PD-1 blockade in classical Hodgkin lymphoma. The patients all showed relapse after autologous stem cell transplantation, while their brentuximab vedotin exposure varied. The protocol was immunoSEQ multiplex PCR, while the TCRdb copy is restricted to in-frame clones and leaves out a portion. The sample has tens of thousands of clones; around 93% are singletons. The source material was peripheral blood mononuclear cells (PBMCs), sampled at baseline. The receptors were sampled from a human donor with classical Hodgkin lymphoma.

J is TRBJ1-5 and V is TRBV27; D is ambiguous. This CDR3 is built from 13 residues. Germline V CDR1 and CDR2: MNHEY, SMNVEV (reference sequence). The V gene lost 4 bases and the J gene lost 9 bases, with 13 bases spanning the gap. Here the CDR3 reads CASSSDHRWPQHF. The CDR3 DNA sequence: TGTGCCAGCAGTTCAGATCATCGTTGGCCCCAGCATTTT.

The chain recombines TRBV19 with TRBJ2-7; a weak D match, TRBD1 (6 bases). The V gene's germline CDR1 is LNHDA and CDR2 SQIVND (reference sequence). Trimming left V 4 bases short and J 2 bases short, with 12 bases between. The length of the CDR3 is 14 residues. CDR3 nucleotides: TGTGCCAGTAGTACACCGGGACAAACCTACGAGCAGTACTTC. Amino acids: CASSTPGQTYEQYF.

The chain has TRBV28 and TRBJ1-4; weak D call: TRBD1 (6 bases). Germline values: CDR1 MDHEN, CDR2 SYDVKM. V lost 6 bases, J lost 5 bases, and 22 bases lay in between. The length of the CDR3 is 17 residues. The CDR3 DNA sequence: TGTGCCAGCAGGAGCTCCAACTGGGGGGCGAAAAATGAAAAACTGTTTTTT. Protein: CASRSSNWGAKNEKLFF. The full variable domain, with the rest looked up from reference TRBV28 and TRBJ1-4, is DVKVTQSSRYLVKRTGEKVFLECVQDMDHENMFWYRQDPGLGLRLIYFSYDVKMKEKGDIPEGYSVSREKKERFSLILESASTNQTSMYLCASRSSNWGAKNEKLFFGSGTQLSVL.

This clone was observed a single time. The V gene is TRBV27, the J gene TRBJ1-5, with a weak D call TRBD1 (6 bases). Germline V gene data show CDR1 as MNHEY and CDR2 as SMNVEV (reference sequence). Trimming cost V 4 bases and J 4 bases, with 14 bases left between them. This CDR3 spans 15 amino acids. CDR3 DNA sequence: TGTGCCAGCAGTTATGCGGGACACCCAAATCAGCCCCAGCATTTT. This gives the protein CASSYAGHPNQPQHF.

This clone was counted a few times. The J gene is TRBJ1-5, the V gene TRBV27; 10 bases fit TRBD1. Germline CDR1 MNHEY, CDR2 SMNVEV (reference sequence). The CDR3 sequence is 16 residues long. V was pared by 6 bases and J by 1 base, with 6 bases of the junction left unmatched. The CDR3 reads CASRDRGMSSNQPQHF. CDR3 sequence (DNA): TGTGCCAGCAGGGACAGGGGGATGTCGAGCAATCAGCCCCAGCATTTT.

This rearrangement joins TRBV11-2 to TRBJ2-2; 11 nucleotides agree with TRBD1. The CDR3 loop spans 16 amino acids. V lost 9 bases and J lost 5; bases outside the gene matches: 11. Germline V CDR1 and CDR2: SGHAT, FQNNGV. The CDR3 loop is CASGQGAKDGTGELFF. The CDR3, as DNA: TGTGCCAGTGGACAGGGGGCGAAGGATGGGACCGGGGAGCTGTTTTTT.

The rearrangement links TRBV4-3 to TRBJ2-7, with TRBD1 matching 10 bases. Germline V gives CDR1 LGHNA, CDR2 YSLEER. J lost 3 bases, V lost 4 bases, and 6 bases had no gene match. CDR3 length: 15 amino acids. The CDR3 spells CASSRTGQGVYEQYF. The CDR3 DNA reads TGCGCCAGCAGCCGGACCGGACAGGGGGTCTACGAGCAGTACTTC.

This rearrangement joins TRBV30 to TRBJ2-1; 7 positions agree with TRBD1. The CDR3 consists of 11 residues. V dropped 5 bases and J dropped 13; count of bases not matched to a gene: 8. CDR1 is GTSNPN and CDR2 is SVGIG in the germline V gene (reference sequence). The CDR3 region is CAWVDRDGQFF. CDR3 DNA: TGTGCCTGGGTAGACAGGGATGGACAGTTCTTC.

J is TRBJ2-7 and V is TRBV5-1; possibly TRBD2 for D (5 bases). V was cut by 1 base and J by 6 bases, with 11 bases left in between. Germline loops: CDR1 SGHRS, CDR2 YFSETQ. This CDR3 spans 13 amino acids. CDR3 protein: CASSLREGSEQYF. The CDR3, as DNA: TGCGCCAGCAGCTTGAGAGAGGGAAGCGAGCAGTACTTC.

The genes are TRBV7-2 and TRBJ1-5; no reliable D call. This CDR3 has 12 residues. The V end was cut by 10 bases, the J end by 6 bases, with 13 bases between. The germline V gene has CDR1 SGHTA and CDR2 FQGNSA. The CDR3 bases are TGTGCCACAAGACGTTGCCCTCAGCCCCAGCATTTT. It translates to CATRRCPQPQHF.

This rearrangement joins TRBV19 to TRBJ1-2; D perhaps matches TRBD1 (5 bases). Germline CDR1 reads LNHDA; CDR2 reads SQIVND (reference sequence). The CDR3 loop spans 15 amino acids. V was shortened by 3 bases and J by 0 bases, with 11 bases between the two germline ends. The CDR3 DNA follows: TGTGCCAGTAGTATGTTCAGGGCTACTAACTATGGCTACACCTTC. It yields the protein CASSMFRATNYGYTF.